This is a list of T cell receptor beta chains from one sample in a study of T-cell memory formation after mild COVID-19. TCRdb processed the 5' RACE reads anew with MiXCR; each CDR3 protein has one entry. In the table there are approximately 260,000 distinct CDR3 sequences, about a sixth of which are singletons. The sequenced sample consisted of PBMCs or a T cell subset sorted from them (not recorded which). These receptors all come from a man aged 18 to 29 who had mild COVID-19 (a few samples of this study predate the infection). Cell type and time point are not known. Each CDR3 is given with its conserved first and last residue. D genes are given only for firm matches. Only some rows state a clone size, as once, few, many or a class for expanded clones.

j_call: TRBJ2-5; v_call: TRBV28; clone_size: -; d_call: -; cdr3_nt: TGTGCCAGCAGTGAGACAGGCGACCAAGAGACCCAGTACTTC; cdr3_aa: CASSETGDQETQYF
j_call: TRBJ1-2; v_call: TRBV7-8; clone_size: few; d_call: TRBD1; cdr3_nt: TGTGCCAGCAGCAGCCCCGGGACAGCGGACCCCTATGGCTACACCTTC; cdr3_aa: CASSSPGTADPYGYTF
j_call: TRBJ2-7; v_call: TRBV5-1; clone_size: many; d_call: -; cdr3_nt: TGCGCCAGCAGCTTGGGAGGATTCTACGAGCAGTACTTC; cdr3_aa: CASSLGGFYEQYF
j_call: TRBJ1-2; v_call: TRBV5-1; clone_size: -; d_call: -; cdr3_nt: TGCGCCAGCAGCTTGGATATAGACGGCTACACCTTC; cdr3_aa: CASSLDIDGYTF
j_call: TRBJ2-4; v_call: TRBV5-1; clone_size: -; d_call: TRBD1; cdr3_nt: TGCGCCAGCAGCTGGACAGGGGATGGCATTCAGTACTTC; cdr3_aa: CASSWTGDGIQYF
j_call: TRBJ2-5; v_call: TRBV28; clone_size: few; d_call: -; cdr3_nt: TGTGCCAGCAGTTTCCTGACGGGGTTGGAGACCCAGTACTTC; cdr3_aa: CASSFLTGLETQYF
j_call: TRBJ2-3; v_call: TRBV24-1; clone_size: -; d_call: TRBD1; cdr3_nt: TGTGCCACCAGTGATTTGACAGGGGCAGATACGCAGTATTTT; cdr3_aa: CATSDLTGADTQYF
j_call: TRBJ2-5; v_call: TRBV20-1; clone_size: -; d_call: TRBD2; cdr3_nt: TGCAGTGCTGCCGTGAGCGGGACGTACCAAGAGACCCAGTACTTC; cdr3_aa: CSAAVSGTYQETQYF
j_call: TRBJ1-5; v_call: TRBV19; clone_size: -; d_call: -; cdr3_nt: TGTGCCAGCGGCAGGCGACCTTATAGCAATCAGCCCCAGCATTTT; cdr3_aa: CASGRRPYSNQPQHF
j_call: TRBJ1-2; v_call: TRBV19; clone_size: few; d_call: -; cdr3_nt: TGTGCCAGTACCATCGACAGGTTCTATGGCTACACCTTC; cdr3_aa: CASTIDRFYGYTF